A selection of T cell receptor beta chains follows, all from one sample in a study of cytomegalovirus exposure and HLA in healthy donors. Using immunoSEQ multiplex PCR, the repertoire was profiled, and TCRdb retains in-frame clones only, with some absent. The table has 160,000 or so clones, 88% seen once. The sequencing input was PBMCs. All receptors derive from a man younger than 35 in good health and CMV-seronegative. CDR3s leave out the opening cysteine and the closing phenylalanine or tryptophan.

TRBJ1-5 TRBV7-9 ASSSGQGNQPQH
TRBJ2-3 TRBV19 ASSITAGDTQY
TRBJ2-3 TRBV10-1 ASSGEMEGLTDTQY
TRBJ2-1 TRBV29-1 SARSLGQGPWDEQF
TRBJ1-3 TRBV6-1 ASSEQGGTDNRNTIY
TRBJ2-7 TRBV4-3 ASSQATSASYEQY
TRBJ1-1 TRBV27 ASSPGTGVAEAF
TRBJ2-5 TRBV6-5 ASSYDRRGETQY
TRBJ2-5 TRBV5-4 ATTPGESETQY
TRBJ2-3 TRBV2 ASSGGSGLTDTQY
TRBJ1-1 TRBV11-3 ASSRGTNTEAF
TRBJ1-4 TRBV5-1 ASSFPGNEKLF
TRBJ2-5 TRBV5-6 ASSLTSGQETQY
TRBJ2-3 TRBV4-2 ASSQALGTLKDTQY
TRBJ2-2 TRBV5-1 ASSQGTENTGELF
TRBJ1-2 TRBV20-1 SVSSNYGYT
TRBJ1-4 TRBV5-1 ASKGATNEKLF
TRBJ1-2 TRBV7-9 ASSDPGHPIPPDGYT
TRBJ1-1 TRBV29-1 SVEGGTANTEAF
TRBJ1-1 TRBV19 ASSFGTGRTEAF
TRBJ2-7 TRBV19 ATWGRTPYEQY
TRBJ2-6 TRBV19 ASSIQTAIFSGANVLT
TRBJ2-1 TRBV9 ASSVAPGGSSYNEQF
TRBJ2-7 TRBV29-1 SVTGTAYEQY
TRBJ2-7 TRBV4-3 ASSQEQGKSYEQY
TRBJ1-5 TRBV7-7 ASSLVGTVHSNQPQH
TRBJ1-2 TRBV27 ASSLNGANYGYT
TRBJ2-2 TRBV28 ASTLTDRNTGELF
TRBJ2-7 TRBV6-6 ASRETGQGAYEQY
TRBJ2-5 TRBV11-1 ASSPSGRAFQETQY
TRBJ2-7 TRBV28 ASSLGGGRALYEQY
TRBJ2-1 TRBV27 ASSSDGLAGDRYNEQF
TRBJ2-7 TRBV9 ASSAGYEQY
TRBJ2-5 TRBV6-1 ASTDGPQAETQY
TRBJ2-7 TRBV7-6 ASREGSTYEQY
TRBJ1-2 TRBV6-5 ASSSDRLDGYT
TRBJ2-3 TRBV7-2 ASSVGAGGRGDTQY
TRBJ1-2 TRBV14 ASSPNRGVEGYT
TRBJ2-1 TRBV19 ASSPSLAGARNEQF
TRBJ1-4 TRBV5-6 ASSFDRRRGEADEKLF
TRBJ1-2 TRBV4-1 ASSPTPGQSYGYT
TRBJ1-1 TRBV5-6 ASSLQGGNTEAF
TRBJ2-4 TRBV5-6 ASSELNQGFDIQY
TRBJ2-3 TRBV6-6 ASSYRGTDTQY
TRBJ1-6 TRBV7-9 ASSLGPLLH
TRBJ2-1 TRBV6-5 ASSSVSGEQF
TRBJ2-5 TRBV7-2 ASSAGLPETQY
TRBJ2-4 TRBV7-8 ASSQSTGTGQLIQY
TRBJ2-7 TRBV4-1 ASSQEERSGVYEQY
TRBJ2-7 TRBV27 ASSLGQTYEQY
TRBJ1-4 TRBV5-1 ASTLGGATNEKLF
TRBJ1-2 TRBV6-5 ASSLQGGKYYGYT
TRBJ1-1 TRBV6-1 ASSTGLMNTEAF
TRBJ2-1 TRBV2 ASSEQQMGADEQF
TRBJ1-2 TRBV27 ASSLQGNYGYT
TRBJ2-7 TRBV7-6 ASSFGGRYEQY
TRBJ2-5 TRBV6-1 ASNKEMESAETQY
TRBJ2-3 TRBV28 ASSPRTGGAAVQDTQY